Detailed here is one T cell receptor (beta chain). The source of the sample is a study of OX40 agonist ivuxolimab in advanced cancers. For the study at large: From about 23 to 85 years was the age range, with a mean of roughly 59 years, and about 83% were male.

Some clones are missing from TCRdb's copy, which holds only in-frame ones; the method was immunoSEQ multiplex PCR. The data hold over 55,000 clones, with more than 70% observed a single time. Germline CDR1 and CDR2: GTSNPN and SVGIG (reference sequence). The V gene lost 1 base and the J gene lost 0 bases, with 15 bases spanning the gap. The CDR3 is made up of 16 amino acids. The source is an adult with an advanced solid tumor such as melanoma, head and neck, liver or kidney cancer. This rearrangement joins TRBV30 to TRBJ1-2; D might be TRBD1 (5 bases). Specimen: CD4+ or CD8+ T cells sorted from blood, collected in a trial of the OX40 agonist ivuxolimab. The CDR3 loop is CAWSAGQGLANYGYTF. In DNA, the CDR3 is TGTGCCTGGAGTGCGGGCCAGGGCCTAGCTAACTATGGCTACACCTTC.